This T cell receptor beta chain comes out of a study of PD-1 blockade in mismatch repair-deficient tumors. Study background: Enrolled about 2012-2016, patients had progressing, pretreated mismatch repair-deficient cancers of about a dozen types. Study results and caveats: Tumor-resident clones, often undetectable pretreatment in blood, expanded then contracted after pembrolizumab.

Note on this clone: Its antigen is still unknown.

Every patient had mismatch repair deficiency by PCR or immunohistochemistry. TCRdb's table, derived via immunoSEQ multiplex PCR, lists solely in-frame clones and lacks some. In the table there are about 84,000 clones, 65% to 85% of which are singletons. This sequence was found in an adult with mismatch repair-deficient cancer. Here the sequenced sample was peripheral blood, taken 12 weeks after starting pembrolizumab.

The CDR3 protein is CASSNRQGVEKLFF. CDR3 bases: TGTGCCAGTAGTAATCGACAGGGGGTGGAAAAACTGTTTTTT. The chain carries TRBV19 and TRBJ1-4; TRBD1 agrees at 9 bases. The germline gives CDR1 LNHDA, CDR2 SQIVND (reference sequence). Germline trimming cut 4 bases from V and 8 bases from J; bases unmatched to any gene: 5. The CDR3 extends over 14 amino acids.